The clone carrying this T cell receptor beta chain was recorded a few times. Its antigen is not known. The CDR3 length is 16 residues. The V end was cut by 6 bases, the J end by 0 bases, with 16 bases between. Germline-derived CDR1 and CDR2 are MNHGY and SAAAGT. The record originates from a study of T cells in localized non-small cell lung cancer. Assay used: immunoSEQ multiplex PCR; TCRdb lists only in-frame clones, some missing. Among roughly 1,400 clones listed, approximately 25% were seen once. General study points: Within adjacent lung there appeared a median around 57 of the top 100 tumor clones.

The source of this sequence is a male donor older than 55 with stage I squamous cell lung carcinoma. V and J are TRBV6-8 and TRBJ2-3; TRBD1 might be the D (7 bases). The sequences come from lung tumor tissue, collected before any cancer treatment. The CDR3 here is CASSLQPGGSTDTQYF. DNA of the CDR3: TGTGCCAGCAGCCTCCAACCAGGGGGGAGCACAGATACGCAGTATTTT.